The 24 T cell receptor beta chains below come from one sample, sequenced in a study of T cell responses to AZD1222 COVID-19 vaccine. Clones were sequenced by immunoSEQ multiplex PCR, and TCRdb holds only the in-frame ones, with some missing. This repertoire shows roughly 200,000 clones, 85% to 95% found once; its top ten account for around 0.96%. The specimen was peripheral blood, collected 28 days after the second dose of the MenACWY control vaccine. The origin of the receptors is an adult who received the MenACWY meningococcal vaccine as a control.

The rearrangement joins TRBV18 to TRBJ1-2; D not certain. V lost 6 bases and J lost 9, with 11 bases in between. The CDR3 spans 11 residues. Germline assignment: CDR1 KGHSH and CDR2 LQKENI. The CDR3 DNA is TGTGCCAGCTCCCAGGAAATCAGCTACACCTTC. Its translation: CASSQEISYTF.

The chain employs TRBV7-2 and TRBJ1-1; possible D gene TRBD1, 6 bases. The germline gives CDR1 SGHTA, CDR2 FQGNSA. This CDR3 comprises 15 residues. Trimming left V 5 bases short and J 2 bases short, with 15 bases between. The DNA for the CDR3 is TGTGCCAGCAGCGTTAGGGGGGGCGGAAACACTGAAGCTTTCTTT. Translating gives CASSVRGGGNTEAFF.

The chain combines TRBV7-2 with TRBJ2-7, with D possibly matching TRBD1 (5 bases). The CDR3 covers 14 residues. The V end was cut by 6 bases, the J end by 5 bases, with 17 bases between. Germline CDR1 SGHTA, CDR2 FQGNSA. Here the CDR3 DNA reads TGTGCCAGCAGGCCCTCGGCAGGGCGTCACGAGCAGTACTTC. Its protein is CASRPSAGRHEQYF. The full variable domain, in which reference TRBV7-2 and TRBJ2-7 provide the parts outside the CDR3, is GAGVSQSPSNKVTEKGKDVELRCDPISGHTALYWYRQSLGQGLEFLIYFQGNSAPDKSGLPSDRFSAERTGGSVSTLTIQRTQQEDSAVYLCASRPSAGRHEQYFGPGTRLTVT.

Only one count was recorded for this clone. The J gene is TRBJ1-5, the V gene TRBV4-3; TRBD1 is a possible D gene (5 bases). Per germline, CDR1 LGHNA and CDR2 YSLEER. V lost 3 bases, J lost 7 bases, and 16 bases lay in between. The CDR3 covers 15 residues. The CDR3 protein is CASSQPPGWGQPQHF. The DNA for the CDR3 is TGCGCCAGCAGCCAGCCTCCAGGCTGGGGGCAGCCCCAGCATTTT.

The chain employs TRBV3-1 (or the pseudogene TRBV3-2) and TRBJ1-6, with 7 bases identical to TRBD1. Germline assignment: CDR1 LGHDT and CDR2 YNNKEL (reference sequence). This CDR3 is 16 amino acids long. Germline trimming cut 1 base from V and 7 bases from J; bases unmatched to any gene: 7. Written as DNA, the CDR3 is TGTGCCAGCAGCCAAGGTTGGGGGACAGACAATTCACCCCTCCACTTT. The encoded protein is CASSQGWGTDNSPLHF.

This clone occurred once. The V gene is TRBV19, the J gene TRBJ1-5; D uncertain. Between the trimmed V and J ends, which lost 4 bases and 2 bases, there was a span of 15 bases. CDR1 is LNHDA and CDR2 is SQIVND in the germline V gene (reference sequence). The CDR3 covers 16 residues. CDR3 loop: CASSTYSNLGNQPQHF. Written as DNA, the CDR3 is TGTGCCAGTAGTACCTACAGCAATTTGGGCAATCAGCCCCAGCATTTT.

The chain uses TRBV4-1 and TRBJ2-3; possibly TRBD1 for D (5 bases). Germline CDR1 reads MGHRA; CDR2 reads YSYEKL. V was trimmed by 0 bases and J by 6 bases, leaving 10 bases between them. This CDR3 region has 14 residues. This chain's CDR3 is CASSQDPWGDTQYF. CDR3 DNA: TGCGCCAGCAGCCAAGATCCCTGGGGCGATACGCAGTATTTT.

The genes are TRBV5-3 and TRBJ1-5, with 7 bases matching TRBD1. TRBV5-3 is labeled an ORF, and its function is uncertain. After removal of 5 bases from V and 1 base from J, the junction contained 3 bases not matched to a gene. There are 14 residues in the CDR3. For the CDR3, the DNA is TGTGCCAGAAGGCCGGGACAGAGCAATCAGCCCCAGCATTTT. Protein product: CARRPGQSNQPQHF.

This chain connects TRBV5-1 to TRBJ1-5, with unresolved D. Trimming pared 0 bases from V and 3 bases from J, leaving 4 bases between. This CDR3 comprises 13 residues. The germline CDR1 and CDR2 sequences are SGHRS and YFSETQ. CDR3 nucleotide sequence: TGCGCCAGCAGCTTGGCCCCCAATCAGCCCCAGCATTTT. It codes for CASSLAPNQPQHF.

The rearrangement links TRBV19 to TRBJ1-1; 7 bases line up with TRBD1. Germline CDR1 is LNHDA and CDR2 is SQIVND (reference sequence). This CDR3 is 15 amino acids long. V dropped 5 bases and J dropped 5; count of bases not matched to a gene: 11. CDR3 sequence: CASSLRQGGRTEAFF. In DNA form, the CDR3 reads TGTGCCAGTAGTCTGAGACAGGGAGGTCGAACTGAAGCTTTCTTT.

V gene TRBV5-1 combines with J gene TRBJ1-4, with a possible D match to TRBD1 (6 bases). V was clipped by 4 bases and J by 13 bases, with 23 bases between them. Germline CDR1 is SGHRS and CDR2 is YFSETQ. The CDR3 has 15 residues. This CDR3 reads CASSVVGGREDGLFF. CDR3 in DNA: TGCGCCAGCAGCGTTGTAGGGGGGCGTGAGGACGGACTGTTTTTT.

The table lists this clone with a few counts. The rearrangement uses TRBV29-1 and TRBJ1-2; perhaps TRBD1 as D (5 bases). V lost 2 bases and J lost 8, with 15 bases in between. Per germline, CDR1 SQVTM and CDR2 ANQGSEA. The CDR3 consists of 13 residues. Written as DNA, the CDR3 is TGCAGCGTTGAACCCCTTGGCTGGGGGGGCTACACCTTC. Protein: CSVEPLGWGGYTF.

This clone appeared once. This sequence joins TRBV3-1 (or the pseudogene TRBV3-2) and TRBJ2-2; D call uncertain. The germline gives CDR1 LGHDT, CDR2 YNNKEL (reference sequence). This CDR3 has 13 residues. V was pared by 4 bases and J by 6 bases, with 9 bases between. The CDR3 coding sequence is TGTGCCAGCAGCCGCGATGGGGCCGGGGAGCTGTTTTTT. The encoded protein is CASSRDGAGELFF.

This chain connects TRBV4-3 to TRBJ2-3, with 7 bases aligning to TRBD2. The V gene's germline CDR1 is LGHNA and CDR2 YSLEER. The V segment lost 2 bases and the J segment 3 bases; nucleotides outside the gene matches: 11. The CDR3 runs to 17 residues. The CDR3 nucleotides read TGCGCCAGCAGCCAACTACTGTCGGGGGGTGGGACAGATACGCAGTATTTT. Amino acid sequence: CASSQLLSGGGTDTQYF.

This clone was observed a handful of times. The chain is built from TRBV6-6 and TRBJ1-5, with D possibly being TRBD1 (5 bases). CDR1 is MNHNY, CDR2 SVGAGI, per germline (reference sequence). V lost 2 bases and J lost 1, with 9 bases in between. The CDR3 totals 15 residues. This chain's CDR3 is CASSYGRTSNQPQHF. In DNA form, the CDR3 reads TGTGCCAGCAGTTACGGACGGACAAGCAATCAGCCCCAGCATTTT.

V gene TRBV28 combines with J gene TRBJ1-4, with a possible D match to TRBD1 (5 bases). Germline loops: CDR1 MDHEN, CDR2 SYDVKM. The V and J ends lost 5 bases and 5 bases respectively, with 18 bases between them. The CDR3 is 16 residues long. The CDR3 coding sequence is TGTGCCAGCAGTCAAAGGCAGACAGCTTCAAATGAAAAACTGTTTTTT. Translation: CASSQRQTASNEKLFF. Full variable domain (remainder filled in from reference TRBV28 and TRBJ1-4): DVKVTQSSRYLVKRTGEKVFLECVQDMDHENMFWYRQDPGLGLRLIYFSYDVKMKEKGDIPEGYSVSREKKERFSLILESASTNQTSMYLCASSQRQTASNEKLFFGSGTQLSVL.

CDR3 region: CASSYSKGAPLYSNQPQHF. The CDR3 DNA reads as TGTGCCAGCAGTTACTCGAAGGGGGCGCCCCTATATAGCAATCAGCCCCAGCATTTT. The chain employs TRBV6-2 or TRBV6-3 and TRBJ1-5; 7 bases match TRBD1. V gave up 0 bases and J gave up 0 bases; unmatched junction bases: 11. The CDR3 is 19 amino acids. The germline V gene has CDR1 MNHEY and CDR2 SVGEGT.

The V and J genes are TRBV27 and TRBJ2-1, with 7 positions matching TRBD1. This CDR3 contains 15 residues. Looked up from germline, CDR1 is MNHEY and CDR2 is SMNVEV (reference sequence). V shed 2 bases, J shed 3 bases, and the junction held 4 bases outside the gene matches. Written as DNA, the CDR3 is TGTGCCAGCAGTTTAAGGGGGCAAGGCTACAATGAGCAGTTCTTC. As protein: CASSLRGQGYNEQFF.

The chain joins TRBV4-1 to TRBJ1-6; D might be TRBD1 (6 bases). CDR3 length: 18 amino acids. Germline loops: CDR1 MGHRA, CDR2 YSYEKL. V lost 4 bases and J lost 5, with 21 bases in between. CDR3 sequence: CASSLATGRRVNNSPLHF. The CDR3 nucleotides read TGCGCCAGCAGCCTTGCGACAGGCCGCAGGGTAAATAATTCACCCCTCCACTTT.

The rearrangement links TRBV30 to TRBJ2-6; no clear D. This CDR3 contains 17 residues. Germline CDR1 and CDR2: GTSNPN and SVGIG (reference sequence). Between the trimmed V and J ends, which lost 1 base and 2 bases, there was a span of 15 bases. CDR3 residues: CAWSGFGSTAGANVLTF. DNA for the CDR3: TGTGCCTGGAGTGGATTCGGCAGTACCGCTGGGGCCAACGTCCTGACTTTC. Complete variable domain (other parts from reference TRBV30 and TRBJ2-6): SQTIHQWPATLVQPVGSPLSLECTVEGTSNPNLYWYRQAAGRGLQLLFYSVGIGQISSEVPQNLSASRPQDRQFILSSKKLLLSDSGFYLCAWSGFGSTAGANVLTFGAGSRLTVL.

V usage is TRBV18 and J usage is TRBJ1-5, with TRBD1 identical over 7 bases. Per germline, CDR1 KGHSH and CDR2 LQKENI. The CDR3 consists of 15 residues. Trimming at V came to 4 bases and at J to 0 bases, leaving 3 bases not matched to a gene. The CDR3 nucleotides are TGTGCCAGCTCACAGGGGACAGATAGCAATCAGCCCCAGCATTTT. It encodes CASSQGTDSNQPQHF.

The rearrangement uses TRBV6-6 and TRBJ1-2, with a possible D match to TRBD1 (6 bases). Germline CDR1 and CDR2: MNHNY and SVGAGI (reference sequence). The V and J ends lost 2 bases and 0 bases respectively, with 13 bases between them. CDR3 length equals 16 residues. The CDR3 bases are TGTGCCAGCAGTTACGGGGGCACCCGAACTAACTATGGCTACACCTTC. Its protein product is CASSYGGTRTNYGYTF.

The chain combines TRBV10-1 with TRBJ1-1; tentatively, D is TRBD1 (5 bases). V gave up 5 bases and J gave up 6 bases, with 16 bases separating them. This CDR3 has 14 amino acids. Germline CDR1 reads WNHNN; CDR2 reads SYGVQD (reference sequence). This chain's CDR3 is CASSRQPFGSEAFF. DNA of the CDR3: TGCGCCAGCAGTAGACAGCCCTTCGGGTCTGAAGCTTTCTTT.

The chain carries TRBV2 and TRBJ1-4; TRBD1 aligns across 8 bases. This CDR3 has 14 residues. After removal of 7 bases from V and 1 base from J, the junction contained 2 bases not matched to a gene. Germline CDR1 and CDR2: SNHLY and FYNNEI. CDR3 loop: CASNRGITNEKLFF. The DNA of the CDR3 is TGTGCCAGCAACAGGGGGATAACTAATGAAAAACTGTTTTTT.